This TCR beta chain was recovered during a study of blood T cell repertoires in COVID-19. Background on the study: COVID-19 samples collected from the United States, Italy and Spain covered acute and convalescent phases. Sources were T cells, B-cell-depleted T cells, or PBMCs; the material itself was cDNA or gDNA.

As processed by the authors: Nucleated cell number was recorded as an estimate derived from reference gene primer amplification. Produced via immunoSEQ multiplex PCR; TCRdb's table is partial and in-frame only. V and J calls and clone size are copied from that table; D and trimming were computed from the DNA. The sample consists of roughly 100,000 clones, just under 85% of them appearing once. Germline CDR1 and CDR2: KGHDR and SFDVKD. J was trimmed by 5 bases and V by 4 bases; bases with no gene match: 9. The CDR3 runs to 16 residues. Sequencing used peripheral blood. The chain carries TRBV24-1 and TRBJ2-3; 9 nucleotides align to TRBD1. The source is a woman of 80 years or more with active or convalescent COVID-19. CDR3 coding DNA: TGTGCCACCAGTGACCCCCCGGGACAGGGTGTAGATACGCAGTATTTT. It codes for CATSDPPGQGVDTQYF.